This entry features one T cell receptor (beta chain) sequence. Sequencing was performed with immunoSEQ multiplex PCR; in TCRdb, only in-frame clones are kept and a portion is missing. The sample consists of around 200,000 clones, approximately 87% of them appearing once. Germline lookup yields CDR1 SNHLY and CDR2 FYNNEI. The CDR3 spans 13 residues. V was cut by 8 bases and J by 1 base, with 10 bases left in between. This specimen belongs to a study of blood T cell repertoires in COVID-19. The receptor was derived from a man in his 60s who had recovered from COVID-19. This chain uses TRBV2 with TRBJ2-3; TRBD2 might be the D (5 bases). The sequenced sample was peripheral blood. The CDR3 DNA reads TGTGCCAGCGAGCCCGGGGGCACAGATACGCAGTATTTT. Its protein product is CASEPGGTDTQYF.